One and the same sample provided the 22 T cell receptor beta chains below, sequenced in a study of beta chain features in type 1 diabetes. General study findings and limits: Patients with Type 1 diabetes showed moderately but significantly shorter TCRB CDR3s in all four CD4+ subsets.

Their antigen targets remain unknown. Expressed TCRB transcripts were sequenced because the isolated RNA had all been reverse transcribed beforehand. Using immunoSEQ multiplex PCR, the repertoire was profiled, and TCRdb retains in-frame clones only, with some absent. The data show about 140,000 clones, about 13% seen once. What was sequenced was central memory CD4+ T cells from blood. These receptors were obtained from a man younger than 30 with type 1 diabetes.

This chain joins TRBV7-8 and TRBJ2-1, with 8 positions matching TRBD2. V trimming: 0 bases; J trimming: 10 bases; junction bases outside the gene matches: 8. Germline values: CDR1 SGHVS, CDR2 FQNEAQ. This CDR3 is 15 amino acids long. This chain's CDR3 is CASSLATGGPVEQFF. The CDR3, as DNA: TGTGCCAGCAGCTTAGCGACGGGGGGGCCTGTCGAGCAGTTCTTC.

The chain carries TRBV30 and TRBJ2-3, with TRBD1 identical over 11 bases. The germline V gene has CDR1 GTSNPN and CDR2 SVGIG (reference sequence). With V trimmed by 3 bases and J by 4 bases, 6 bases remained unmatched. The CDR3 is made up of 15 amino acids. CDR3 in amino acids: CAWSAGTGGSDTQYF. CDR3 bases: TGTGCCTGGAGCGCCGGGACAGGGGGTTCAGATACGCAGTATTTT.

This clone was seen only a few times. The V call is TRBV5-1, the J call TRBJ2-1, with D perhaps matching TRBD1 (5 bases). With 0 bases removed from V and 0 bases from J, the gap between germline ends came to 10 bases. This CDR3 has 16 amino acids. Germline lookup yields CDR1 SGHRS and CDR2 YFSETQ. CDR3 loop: CASSLEGDISYNEQFF. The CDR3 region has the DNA TGCGCCAGCAGCTTGGAAGGGGATATCTCCTACAATGAGCAGTTCTTC.

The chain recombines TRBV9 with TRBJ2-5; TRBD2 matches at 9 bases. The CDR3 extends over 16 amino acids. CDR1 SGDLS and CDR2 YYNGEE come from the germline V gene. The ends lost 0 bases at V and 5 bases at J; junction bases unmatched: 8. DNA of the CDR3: TGTGCCAGCAGCGTAGGGACTAGCGAGAAGAGGGAGACCCAGTACTTC. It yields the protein CASSVGTSEKRETQYF.

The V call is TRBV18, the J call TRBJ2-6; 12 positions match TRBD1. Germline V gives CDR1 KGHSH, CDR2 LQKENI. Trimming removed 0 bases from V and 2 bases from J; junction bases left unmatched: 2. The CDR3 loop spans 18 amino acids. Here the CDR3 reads CASSPPGTGGAGANVLTF. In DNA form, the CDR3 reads TGTGCCAGCTCACCACCAGGGACAGGGGGCGCTGGGGCCAACGTCCTGACTTTC.

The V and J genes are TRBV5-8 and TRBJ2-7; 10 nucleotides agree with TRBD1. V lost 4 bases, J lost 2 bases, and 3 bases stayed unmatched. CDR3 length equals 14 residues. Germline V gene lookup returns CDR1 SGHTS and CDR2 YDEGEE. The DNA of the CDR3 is TGTGCCAGCAGCGGGGACAGGGGCACCTACGAGCAGTACTTC. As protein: CASSGDRGTYEQYF.

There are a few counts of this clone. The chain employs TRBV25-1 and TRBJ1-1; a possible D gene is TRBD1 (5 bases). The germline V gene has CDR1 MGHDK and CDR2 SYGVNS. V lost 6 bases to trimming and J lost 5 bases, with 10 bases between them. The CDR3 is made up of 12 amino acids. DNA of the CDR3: TGTGCCAGCAGGAGGGGTTGGACTGAAGCTTTCTTT. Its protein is CASRRGWTEAFF.

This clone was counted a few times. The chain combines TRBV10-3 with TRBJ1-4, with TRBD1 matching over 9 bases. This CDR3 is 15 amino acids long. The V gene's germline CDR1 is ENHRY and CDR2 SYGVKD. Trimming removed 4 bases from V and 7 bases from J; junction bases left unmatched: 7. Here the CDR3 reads CAISGGTGTGEKLFF. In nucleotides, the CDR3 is TGTGCCATCAGTGGCGGGACAGGGACAGGTGAAAAACTGTTTTTT.

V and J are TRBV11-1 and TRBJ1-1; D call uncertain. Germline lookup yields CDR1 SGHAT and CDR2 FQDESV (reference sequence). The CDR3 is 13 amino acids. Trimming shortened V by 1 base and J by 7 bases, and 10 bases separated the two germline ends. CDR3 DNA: TGTGCCAGCAGCTTAGGTAGTACTGTTGAAGCTTTCTTT. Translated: CASSLGSTVEAFF.

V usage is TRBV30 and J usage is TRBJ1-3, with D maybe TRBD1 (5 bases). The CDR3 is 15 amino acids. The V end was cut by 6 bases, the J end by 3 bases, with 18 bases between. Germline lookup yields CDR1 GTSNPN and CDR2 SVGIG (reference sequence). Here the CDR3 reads CACQPGGVGGNTIYF. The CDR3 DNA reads TGTGCCTGCCAACCAGGAGGGGTCGGTGGAAACACCATATATTTT.

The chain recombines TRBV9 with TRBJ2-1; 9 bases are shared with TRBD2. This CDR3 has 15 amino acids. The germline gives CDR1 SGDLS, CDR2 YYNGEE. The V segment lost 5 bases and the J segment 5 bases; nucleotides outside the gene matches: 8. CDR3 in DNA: TGTGCCAGCAGTTTAGGGACTAGCCTAGACAATGAGCAGTTCTTC. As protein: CASSLGTSLDNEQFF.

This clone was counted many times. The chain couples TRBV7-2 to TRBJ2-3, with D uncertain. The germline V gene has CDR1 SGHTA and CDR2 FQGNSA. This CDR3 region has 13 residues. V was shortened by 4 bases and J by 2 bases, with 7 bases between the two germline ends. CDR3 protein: CASSSSVTDTQYF. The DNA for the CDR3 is TGTGCCAGCAGCTCCTCGGTCACAGATACGCAGTATTTT.

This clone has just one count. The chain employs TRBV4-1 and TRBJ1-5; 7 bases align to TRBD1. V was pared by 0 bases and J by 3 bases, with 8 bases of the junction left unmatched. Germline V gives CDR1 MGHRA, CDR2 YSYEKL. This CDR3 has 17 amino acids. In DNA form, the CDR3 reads TGCGCCAGCAGCCAAGAAAGACAGGGCAAAATCAATCAGCCCCAGCATTTT. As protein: CASSQERQGKINQPQHF.

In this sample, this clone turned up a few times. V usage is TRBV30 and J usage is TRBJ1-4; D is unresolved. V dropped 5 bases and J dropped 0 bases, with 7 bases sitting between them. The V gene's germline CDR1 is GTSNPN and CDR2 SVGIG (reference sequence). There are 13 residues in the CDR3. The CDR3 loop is CAWAGTTNEKLFF. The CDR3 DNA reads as TGTGCCTGGGCTGGGACAACTAATGAAAAACTGTTTTTT.

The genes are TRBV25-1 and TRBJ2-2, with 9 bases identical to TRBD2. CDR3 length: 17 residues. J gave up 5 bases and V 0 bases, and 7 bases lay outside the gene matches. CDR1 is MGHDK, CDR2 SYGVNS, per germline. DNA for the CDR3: TGTGCCAGCAGTGAATACGGGGCAGCGGGGGGAACCGGGGAGCTGTTTTTT. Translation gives CASSEYGAAGGTGELFF.

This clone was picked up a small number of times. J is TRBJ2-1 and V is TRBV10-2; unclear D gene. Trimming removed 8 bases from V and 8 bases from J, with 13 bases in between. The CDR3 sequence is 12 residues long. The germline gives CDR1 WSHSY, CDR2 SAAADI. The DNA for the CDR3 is TGCGCCAGCCACGAGTGGGCAGATGAGCAGTTCTTC. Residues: CASHEWADEQFF.

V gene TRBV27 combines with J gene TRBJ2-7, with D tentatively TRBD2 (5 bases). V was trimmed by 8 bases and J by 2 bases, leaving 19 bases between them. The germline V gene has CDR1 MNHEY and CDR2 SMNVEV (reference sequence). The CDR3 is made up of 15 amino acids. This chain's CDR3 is CASRRQPRGTYEQYF. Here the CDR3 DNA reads TGTGCCAGCCGCAGACAACCTCGGGGAACCTACGAGCAGTACTTC.

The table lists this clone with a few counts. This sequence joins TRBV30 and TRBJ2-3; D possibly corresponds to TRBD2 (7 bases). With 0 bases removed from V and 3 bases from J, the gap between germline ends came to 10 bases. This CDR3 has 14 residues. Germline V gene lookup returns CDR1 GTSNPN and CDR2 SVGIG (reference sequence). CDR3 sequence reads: CAWSVGGATDTQYF. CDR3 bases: TGTGCCTGGAGTGTAGGGGGGGCAACAGATACGCAGTATTTT.

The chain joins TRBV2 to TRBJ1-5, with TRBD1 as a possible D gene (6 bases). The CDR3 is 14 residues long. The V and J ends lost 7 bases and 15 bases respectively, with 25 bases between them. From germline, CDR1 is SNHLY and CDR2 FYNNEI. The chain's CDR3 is CASTPRGHRSESHF. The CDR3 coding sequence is TGTGCCAGCACTCCCCGGGGACACCGAAGCGAGTCGCATTTT.

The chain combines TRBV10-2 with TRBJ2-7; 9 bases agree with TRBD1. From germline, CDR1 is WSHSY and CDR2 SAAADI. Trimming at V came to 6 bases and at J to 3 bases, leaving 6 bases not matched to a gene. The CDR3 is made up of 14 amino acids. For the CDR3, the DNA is TGCGCCAGCAGCCCTGGACAGGGGATCTACGAGCAGTACTTC. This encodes CASSPGQGIYEQYF.

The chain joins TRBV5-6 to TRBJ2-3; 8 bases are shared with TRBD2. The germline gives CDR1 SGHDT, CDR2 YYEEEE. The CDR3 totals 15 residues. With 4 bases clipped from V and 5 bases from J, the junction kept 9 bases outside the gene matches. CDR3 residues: CASSGPAAGEDTQYF. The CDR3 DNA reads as TGTGCCAGCAGCGGACCCGCAGCGGGGGAAGATACGCAGTATTTT. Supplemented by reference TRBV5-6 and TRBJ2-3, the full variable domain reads DAGVTQSPTHLIKTRGQQVTLRCSPKSGHDTVSWYQQALGQGPQFIFQYYEEEERQRGNFPDRFSGHQFPNYSSELNVNALLLGDSALYLCASSGPAAGEDTQYFGPGTRLTVL.

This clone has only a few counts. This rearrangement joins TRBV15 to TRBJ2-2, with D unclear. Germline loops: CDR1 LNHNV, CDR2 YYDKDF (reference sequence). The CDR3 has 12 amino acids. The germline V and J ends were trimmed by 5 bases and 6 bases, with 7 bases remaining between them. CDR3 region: CATSFSPGELFF. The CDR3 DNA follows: TGTGCCACCAGCTTCTCGCCCGGGGAGCTGTTTTTT.